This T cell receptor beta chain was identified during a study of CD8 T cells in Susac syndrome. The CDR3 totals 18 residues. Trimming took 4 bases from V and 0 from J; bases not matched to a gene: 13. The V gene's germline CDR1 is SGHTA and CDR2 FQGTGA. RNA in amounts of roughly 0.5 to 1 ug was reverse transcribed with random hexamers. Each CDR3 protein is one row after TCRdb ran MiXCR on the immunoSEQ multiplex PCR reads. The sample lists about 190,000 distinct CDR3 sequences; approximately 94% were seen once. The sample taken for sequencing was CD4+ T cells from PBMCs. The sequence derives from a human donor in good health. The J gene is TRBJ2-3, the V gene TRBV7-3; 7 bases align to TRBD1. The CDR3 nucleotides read TGTGCCAGCAGCTCACCTTTGGGACAGCGATCTAGCACAGATACGCAGTATTTT. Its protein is CASSSPLGQRSSTDTQYF.